A single T cell receptor (beta chain) is shown here with its context. The antigen remains undetermined. The data originate from a study of cytomegalovirus exposure and HLA in healthy donors. The study's findings and limits: In a later analysis, productive TCRs from donors in an Asian-associated ancestry cluster reportedly carried fewer N-insertions than the cohort mean. The listing of 150 to 200 TCR beta chains classed them as cytomegalovirus-associated. A later analysis showed HLA-associated TCR beta chains outstripping equally common others in clonal expansion.

The donors (healthy individuals) were bone marrow donors. The PCR was carried out with 60 Vbeta primers and 13 Jbeta primers. Only in-frame clones appear in the TCRdb table, and some are missing; sequencing was by immunoSEQ multiplex PCR. The table for this sample gives about 130,000 clones. The V segment lost 8 bases and the J segment 2 bases; nucleotides outside the gene matches: 1. CDR1 and CDR2 (germline): SGHNT, YENEEA. The CDR3 runs 12 residues. The material sequenced was PBMCs. The V call is TRBV11-3, the J call TRBJ2-7; TRBD1 agrees at 9 bases. The TCR comes from a man aged 18 to 29 in good health and CMV-seronegative. DNA for the CDR3: TGTGCCAGCGGGACAGGGACCTACGAGCAGTACTTC. Protein: CASGTGTYEQYF.